This is a list of T cell receptor beta chains from one sample in a study of cytomegalovirus exposure and HLA in healthy donors. Using immunoSEQ multiplex PCR, the repertoire was profiled, and TCRdb retains in-frame clones only, with some absent. Its table lists approximately 150,000 clones. The sequenced sample consisted of PBMCs. The receptors come from a woman aged 45 to 65 in good health and CMV-seronegative. Each CDR3 is given with its conserved first and last residue. D genes are given only for firm matches.

v_gene: TRBV5-1
j_gene: TRBJ2-5
d_gene: .
CDR3aa: CASSSVSTETQYF
CDR3nt: TGCGCCAGCAGCTCCGTTTCGACTGAGACCCAGTACTTC

v_gene: TRBV4-1
j_gene: TRBJ2-1
d_gene: TRBD1
CDR3aa: CASSQDEGGDEQFF
CDR3nt: TGCGCCAGCAGCCAAGACGAAGGGGGCGATGAGCAGTTCTTC

v_gene: TRBV5-6
j_gene: TRBJ2-7
d_gene: TRBD1
CDR3aa: CASSVGTGAANEQYF
CDR3nt: TGTGCCAGCAGCGTAGGGACAGGGGCGGCCAACGAGCAGTACTTC

v_gene: TRBV15
j_gene: TRBJ1-5
d_gene: .
CDR3aa: CATSRERRGGVGDQPQHF
CDR3nt: TGTGCCACCAGCAGAGAGCGCAGGGGAGGGGTGGGGGATCAGCCCCAGCATTTT

v_gene: TRBV5-1
j_gene: TRBJ2-5
d_gene: .
CDR3aa: CASSLGVGGQETQYF
CDR3nt: TGCGCCAGCAGCTTGGGTGTGGGGGGTCAAGAGACCCAGTACTTC

v_gene: TRBV29-1
j_gene: TRBJ1-3
d_gene: .
CDR3aa: CSVELAAGGNTIYF
CDR3nt: TGCAGCGTTGAACTCGCGGCGGGCGGAAACACCATATATTTT

v_gene: TRBV7-9
j_gene: TRBJ1-1
d_gene: .
CDR3aa: CASIWGENTEAFF
CDR3nt: TGTGCCAGTATATGGGGGGAGAACACTGAAGCTTTCTTT

v_gene: TRBV6-5
j_gene: TRBJ1-4
d_gene: .
CDR3aa: CASSYGRGDEKLFF
CDR3nt: TGTGCCAGCAGTTACGGCAGGGGAGATGAAAAACTGTTTTTT

v_gene: TRBV6-5
j_gene: TRBJ2-3
d_gene: TRBD2
CDR3aa: CASSPVAGGLETQYF
CDR3nt: TGTGCCAGCAGTCCTGTAGCGGGGGGGTTAGAGACGCAGTATTTT

v_gene: TRBV28
j_gene: TRBJ1-2
d_gene: .
CDR3aa: CASSIEGEYGYTF
CDR3nt: TGTGCCAGCAGCATCGAAGGGGAATATGGCTACACCTTC

v_gene: TRBV19
j_gene: TRBJ2-3
d_gene: TRBD1
CDR3aa: CASSSVGQNTDTQYF
CDR3nt: TGTGCCAGTAGTTCTGTGGGACAGAACACAGATACGCAGTATTTT

v_gene: TRBV29-1
j_gene: TRBJ2-2
d_gene: .
CDR3aa: CSVVPGAGELFF
CDR3nt: TGCAGCGTTGTCCCAGGGGCCGGGGAGCTGTTTTTT

v_gene: TRBV4-1
j_gene: TRBJ1-3
d_gene: .
CDR3aa: CASSQDGVAKASGNTIYF
CDR3nt: TGCGCCAGCAGCCAAGACGGGGTCGCCAAGGCGTCTGGAAACACCATATATTTT

v_gene: TRBV9
j_gene: TRBJ2-5
d_gene: TRBD2
CDR3aa: CASSPMLAEETQYF
CDR3nt: TGTGCCAGCAGCCCCATGCTAGCGGAAGAGACCCAGTACTTC

v_gene: TRBV4-2
j_gene: TRBJ2-1
d_gene: TRBD2
CDR3aa: CASSQGFSGRRNEQFF
CDR3nt: TGTGCCAGCAGCCAAGGATTCAGCGGGAGGAGGAATGAGCAGTTCTTC

v_gene: TRBV7-8
j_gene: TRBJ2-1
d_gene: .
CDR3aa: CASSLRSLEQFF
CDR3nt: TGTGCCAGCAGCTTAAGGAGTTTAGAGCAGTTCTTC

v_gene: TRBV19
j_gene: TRBJ2-6
d_gene: .
CDR3aa: CASSSLPGAGANVLTF
CDR3nt: TGTGCCAGTAGTAGCCTCCCAGGGGCTGGGGCCAACGTCCTGACTTTC

v_gene: TRBV7-2
j_gene: TRBJ2-5
d_gene: TRBD2
CDR3aa: CASSLRGVPPGTQYF
CDR3nt: TGTGCCAGCAGCTTACGGGGGGTCCCCCCTGGGACCCAGTACTTC

v_gene: TRBV23-1
j_gene: TRBJ2-7
d_gene: .
CDR3aa: CASKTVGRGPSYEQYF
CDR3nt: TGCGCCAGCAAAACGGTGGGCAGGGGCCCATCCTACGAGCAGTACTTC

v_gene: TRBV4-2
j_gene: TRBJ1-5
d_gene: TRBD1
CDR3aa: CASSTDRGRNQPQHF
CDR3nt: TGTGCCAGCAGCACGGACAGGGGACGCAATCAGCCCCAGCATTTT

v_gene: TRBV6-5
j_gene: TRBJ1-5
d_gene: .
CDR3aa: CASSLRGGPQHF
CDR3nt: TGTGCCAGCAGTTTAAGGGGGGGCCCCCAGCATTTT

v_gene: TRBV18
j_gene: TRBJ2-3
d_gene: .
CDR3aa: CASSPLLTAASTDTQYF
CDR3nt: TGTGCCAGCTCACCACTCTTAACAGCGGCGAGCACAGATACGCAGTATTTT

v_gene: TRBV5-1
j_gene: TRBJ2-3
d_gene: .
CDR3aa: CASSFAGVGDTQYF
CDR3nt: TGCGCCAGCAGCTTCGCAGGGGTAGGGGATACGCAGTATTTT

v_gene: TRBV19
j_gene: TRBJ2-1
d_gene: .
CDR3aa: CASKPAPGGDEQFF
CDR3nt: TGTGCCAGTAAGCCGGCGCCAGGAGGAGATGAGCAGTTCTTC

v_gene: TRBV18
j_gene: TRBJ1-1
d_gene: .
CDR3aa: CASSPTGTAEAFF
CDR3nt: TGTGCCAGCTCACCAACCGGAACAGCTGAAGCTTTCTTT

v_gene: TRBV11-2
j_gene: TRBJ2-2
d_gene: .
CDR3aa: CATRSVHRELFF
CDR3nt: TGTGCCACCCGTAGTGTTCACCGGGAGCTGTTTTTT

v_gene: TRBV6-5
j_gene: TRBJ2-7
d_gene: TRBD1
CDR3aa: CASSYDTGTAYEQYF
CDR3nt: TGTGCCAGCAGCTACGACACCGGGACAGCCTACGAGCAGTACTTC

v_gene: TRBV14
j_gene: TRBJ2-3
d_gene: .
CDR3aa: CASCQGRSSTDTQYF
CDR3nt: TGTGCCAGTTGCCAGGGGCGCTCTAGCACAGATACGCAGTATTTT

v_gene: TRBV29-1
j_gene: TRBJ1-1
d_gene: .
CDR3aa: CSVGRGDTEAFF
CDR3nt: TGCAGCGTTGGGAGGGGCGACACTGAAGCTTTCTTT

v_gene: TRBV10-2
j_gene: TRBJ2-1
d_gene: .
CDR3aa: CASSEGHLYNEQFF
CDR3nt: TGCGCCAGCAGTGAGGGACACCTCTACAATGAGCAGTTCTTC

v_gene: TRBV28
j_gene: TRBJ1-1
d_gene: .
CDR3aa: CASSLPWERGTEAFF
CDR3nt: TGTGCCAGCAGTTTGCCTTGGGAGCGAGGGACTGAAGCTTTCTTT

v_gene: TRBV2
j_gene: TRBJ1-1
d_gene: .
CDR3aa: CATRIGSF
CDR3nt: TGTGCCACTCGTATCGGGTCCTTT

v_gene: TRBV9
j_gene: TRBJ2-5
d_gene: .
CDR3aa: CASSVAGSETQYF
CDR3nt: TGTGCCAGCAGCGTAGCGGGTTCGGAGACCCAGTACTTC

v_gene: TRBV6-1
j_gene: TRBJ1-1
d_gene: .
CDR3aa: CASSENRLNTEAFF
CDR3nt: TGTGCCAGCAGTGAAAACAGACTGAACACTGAAGCTTTCTTT

v_gene: TRBV10-3
j_gene: TRBJ1-4
d_gene: .
CDR3aa: CAISESASTNEKLFF
CDR3nt: TGTGCCATCAGTGAGTCAGCCTCAACTAATGAAAAACTGTTTTTT

v_gene: TRBV7-8
j_gene: TRBJ2-7
d_gene: .
CDR3aa: CASSSTVYEQYF
CDR3nt: TGTGCCAGCAGCTCGACAGTTTACGAGCAGTACTTC